The present entry profiles one T cell receptor beta chain with its context. The method was immunoSEQ multiplex PCR; TCRdb's version includes in-frame clones alone and lacks a portion of them. Of approximately 280,000 clones in the sample, approximately 79% were seen once. CDR3 length: 19 amino acids. The V gene's germline CDR1 is SGHTA and CDR2 FQGNSA. V was cut by 2 bases and J by 0 bases, with 17 bases left in between. These data belong to a study of cytotoxic CD8 clonotypes in ibrutinib-treated CLL. The sample here was PBMCs, taken at disease progression, from a patient treated with ibrutinib. This sequence originates from a human donor with chronic lymphocytic leukemia. The chain carries TRBV7-2 and TRBJ1-6; D is unclear. The CDR3 spells CASSLLPGSSLSYNSPLHF. Here the CDR3 DNA reads TGTGCCAGCAGCTTACTCCCTGGTTCCTCTCTCTCCTATAATTCACCCCTCCACTTT.